This is a list of T cell receptor beta chains from one sample in a study of response to subunit inactivated influenza vaccine. TCRdb called the RT-PCR reads again in MiXCR, with one record for every CDR3 protein. The table lists around 530,000 distinct CDR3 sequences, 15% to 20% of them singletons. The sequencing used CD4+ T cells sorted from PBMCs, collected around 2 years after vaccination. These receptors were obtained from a man aged 45 to 75 who received an inactivated influenza vaccine. The CDR3 runs from the conserved cysteine through the conserved F or W. The D gene is left open where the match is weak. Not every row has a clone size; where given, it reads once, few, many or a size class.

clone size: few
J gene: TRBJ2-5
V gene: TRBV11-2
D gene: NA
CDR3 protein: CASSLDLGSKVNQYF
CDR3 DNA: TGTGCCAGCAGCTTAGATCTAGGCTCAAAGGTGAACCAGTACTTC

clone size: NA
J gene: TRBJ2-1
V gene: TRBV5-1
D gene: TRBD1
CDR3 protein: CASSPGTGADNEQFF
CDR3 DNA: TGCGCCAGCAGCCCTGGGACAGGGGCGGACAATGAGCAGTTCTTC

clone size: few
J gene: TRBJ1-4
V gene: TRBV5-1
D gene: NA
CDR3 protein: CASSSGRASNEKLFF
CDR3 DNA: TGCGCCAGCAGCAGTGGCAGAGCTTCTAATGAAAAACTGTTTTTT

clone size: few
J gene: TRBJ2-1
V gene: TRBV12-5
D gene: TRBD2
CDR3 protein: CASSIAGGPNEQFF
CDR3 DNA: TGTGCTAGCTCAATAGCGGGAGGGCCTAATGAGCAGTTCTTC

clone size: NA
J gene: TRBJ2-1
V gene: TRBV5-1
D gene: NA
CDR3 protein: CASSPDTGWGNEQFF
CDR3 DNA: TGCGCCAGCAGCCCTGACACAGGGTGGGGCAATGAGCAGTTCTTC

clone size: few
J gene: TRBJ2-1
V gene: TRBV5-1
D gene: NA
CDR3 protein: CASSLAAQYEQFF
CDR3 DNA: TGCGCCAGCAGCTTGGCCGCTCAGTATGAGCAGTTCTTC

clone size: NA
J gene: TRBJ1-4
V gene: TRBV4-1
D gene: NA
CDR3 protein: CASSQGSTVGEKLFF
CDR3 DNA: TGCGCCAGCAGCCAAGGTTCGACAGTCGGTGAAAAACTGTTTTTT

clone size: few
J gene: TRBJ2-7
V gene: TRBV28
D gene: TRBD1
CDR3 protein: CASSPPRDRGKYF
CDR3 DNA: TGTGCCAGCAGTCCCCCGAGGGACAGGGGAAAGTACTTC

clone size: NA
J gene: TRBJ2-1
V gene: TRBV10-3
D gene: NA
CDR3 protein: CAISGHLSGGKPYNEQFF
CDR3 DNA: TGTGCCATCAGTGGGCATCTTAGCGGAGGAAAGCCCTACAATGAGCAGTTCTTC

clone size: NA
J gene: TRBJ1-1
V gene: TRBV5-1
D gene: TRBD1
CDR3 protein: CASSMGQGGNTEAFF
CDR3 DNA: TGCGCCAGCAGCATGGGACAGGGAGGGAACACTGAAGCTTTCTTT

clone size: few
J gene: TRBJ1-2
V gene: TRBV29-1
D gene: NA
CDR3 protein: CSVSGVEGSSNYGYTF
CDR3 DNA: TGCAGCGTTTCGGGGGTTGAAGGGAGTTCTAACTATGGCTACACCTTC

clone size: NA
J gene: TRBJ1-2
V gene: TRBV12-3/TRBV12-4
D gene: NA
CDR3 protein: CASSTRLVYGYTF
CDR3 DNA: TGTGCCAGCAGTACACGGTTGGTCTATGGCTACACCTTC

clone size: NA
J gene: TRBJ2-3
V gene: TRBV5-1
D gene: TRBD2
CDR3 protein: CASSLRGGSGTDTQYF
CDR3 DNA: TGCGCCAGCAGCTTGAGAGGGGGTAGCGGGACTGATACGCAGTATTTT

clone size: NA
J gene: TRBJ1-4
V gene: TRBV7-2
D gene: TRBD1
CDR3 protein: CASSPDRGEKLFF
CDR3 DNA: TGTGCCAGCAGCCCGGACAGGGGTGAAAAACTGTTTTTT

clone size: NA
J gene: TRBJ2-2
V gene: TRBV12-3/TRBV12-4
D gene: NA
CDR3 protein: CASSFKEAGELFF
CDR3 DNA: TGTGCCAGCAGTTTTAAGGAGGCCGGGGAGCTGTTTTTT

clone size: NA
J gene: TRBJ2-3
V gene: TRBV6-2/TRBV6-3
D gene: NA
CDR3 protein: CASSFTTRGDTQYF
CDR3 DNA: TGTGCCAGCAGTTTCACGACTAGGGGGGATACGCAGTATTTT

clone size: NA
J gene: TRBJ2-2
V gene: TRBV6-1
D gene: TRBD2
CDR3 protein: CASSRPLAGGRTGELFF
CDR3 DNA: TGTGCCAGCAGCCGGCCCCTAGCGGGAGGTAGGACCGGGGAGCTGTTTTTT

clone size: NA
J gene: TRBJ2-3
V gene: TRBV12-3/TRBV12-4
D gene: NA
CDR3 protein: CASSYYSTDTQYF
CDR3 DNA: TGTGCCAGCAGTTATTATAGCACAGATACGCAGTATTTT

clone size: NA
J gene: TRBJ2-5
V gene: TRBV20-1
D gene: TRBD2
CDR3 protein: CSAARTRKETQYF
CDR3 DNA: TGCAGTGCTGCCCGGACTAGAAAAGAGACCCAGTACTTC

clone size: few
J gene: TRBJ2-3
V gene: TRBV20-1
D gene: TRBD2
CDR3 protein: CSARVAGVDTQYF
CDR3 DNA: TGCAGTGCTAGAGTGGCGGGAGTTGATACGCAGTATTTT

clone size: NA
J gene: TRBJ2-1
V gene: TRBV20-1
D gene: NA
CDR3 protein: CSAITGANNEQFF
CDR3 DNA: TGCAGTGCTATAACGGGAGCAAACAATGAGCAGTTCTTC

clone size: few
J gene: TRBJ2-7
V gene: TRBV27
D gene: TRBD2
CDR3 protein: CASSSGLAGATYEQYF
CDR3 DNA: TGTGCCAGCAGTTCGGGACTAGCGGGAGCAACCTACGAGCAGTACTTC

clone size: few
J gene: TRBJ2-2
V gene: TRBV7-9
D gene: NA
CDR3 protein: CASRPRGLSGELFF
CDR3 DNA: TGTGCCAGCAGGCCCCGGGGGCTATCCGGGGAGCTGTTTTTT

clone size: NA
J gene: TRBJ1-2
V gene: TRBV6-1
D gene: TRBD1
CDR3 protein: CASNLDRVEGYGYTF
CDR3 DNA: TGTGCCAGCAACCTAGACAGGGTCGAGGGCTATGGCTACACCTTC

clone size: NA
J gene: TRBJ2-7
V gene: TRBV20-1
D gene: TRBD2
CDR3 protein: CSATGTSGMRRYPIVSEQYF
CDR3 DNA: TGCAGTGCTACGGGGACTAGCGGGATGAGGCGTTACCCTATAGTAAGCGAGCAGTACTTC

clone size: few
J gene: TRBJ2-1
V gene: TRBV10-3
D gene: NA
CDR3 protein: CAIRKDWTHEQFF
CDR3 DNA: TGTGCCATCAGAAAGGACTGGACACATGAGCAGTTCTTC

clone size: few
J gene: TRBJ2-1
V gene: TRBV5-6
D gene: TRBD1
CDR3 protein: CASSLELDRTFGQFF
CDR3 DNA: TGTGCCAGCAGCTTGGAGTTGGACAGGACGTTCGGTCAGTTCTTC

clone size: NA
J gene: TRBJ1-2
V gene: TRBV6-2/TRBV6-3
D gene: TRBD1
CDR3 protein: CASSFNRGHGYTF
CDR3 DNA: TGTGCCAGCAGTTTCAACAGGGGACATGGCTACACCTTC

clone size: many
J gene: TRBJ1-2
V gene: TRBV7-2
D gene: NA
CDR3 protein: CASSASRQANYGYTF
CDR3 DNA: TGTGCCAGCAGCGCTTCCCGACAGGCTAACTATGGCTACACCTTC

clone size: NA
J gene: TRBJ1-2
V gene: TRBV20-1
D gene: NA
CDR3 protein: CSARPFLVGANYGYTF
CDR3 DNA: TGCAGTGCTAGGCCCTTCCTGGTAGGCGCTAACTATGGCTACACCTTC

clone size: few
J gene: TRBJ2-5
V gene: TRBV5-1
D gene: NA
CDR3 protein: CASSLSTRETQYF
CDR3 DNA: TGCGCCAGCAGCTTGAGTACACGGGAGACCCAGTACTTC

clone size: few
J gene: TRBJ2-1
V gene: TRBV20-1
D gene: NA
CDR3 protein: CSARANNGGNEQFF
CDR3 DNA: TGCAGTGCTAGAGCAAATAACGGAGGCAATGAGCAGTTCTTC

clone size: few
J gene: TRBJ1-1
V gene: TRBV9
D gene: NA
CDR3 protein: CASSVDPPAQNTEAFF
CDR3 DNA: TGTGCCAGCAGCGTAGATCCTCCAGCCCAGAACACTGAAGCTTTCTTT

clone size: few
J gene: TRBJ2-1
V gene: TRBV5-1
D gene: NA
CDR3 protein: CASSSTSGSEQFF
CDR3 DNA: TGCGCCAGCAGCTCGACCTCTGGTAGCGAGCAGTTCTTC

clone size: few
J gene: TRBJ2-1
V gene: TRBV12-3/TRBV12-4
D gene: TRBD2
CDR3 protein: CASSFSGRYNEQFF
CDR3 DNA: TGTGCCAGCAGTTTCAGCGGGAGGTACAATGAGCAGTTCTTC

clone size: NA
J gene: TRBJ2-1
V gene: TRBV6-6
D gene: NA
CDR3 protein: CASSTESYNEQFF
CDR3 DNA: TGTGCCAGCAGTACCGAGAGCTACAATGAGCAGTTCTTC

clone size: few
J gene: TRBJ1-1
V gene: TRBV18
D gene: NA
CDR3 protein: CASSPPSGGQGTEAFF
CDR3 DNA: TGTGCCAGCTCACCACCGTCGGGGGGCCAGGGGACTGAAGCTTTCTTT

clone size: NA
J gene: TRBJ1-1
V gene: TRBV20-1
D gene: NA
CDR3 protein: CSARRSLNTEAFF
CDR3 DNA: TGCAGTGCTAGGCGTAGCCTGAACACTGAAGCTTTCTTT

clone size: NA
J gene: TRBJ2-2
V gene: TRBV6-2/TRBV6-3
D gene: NA
CDR3 protein: CASSLTRLGGELFF
CDR3 DNA: TGTGCCAGCAGCCTGACTAGGTTGGGCGGGGAGCTGTTTTTT

clone size: NA
J gene: TRBJ1-4
V gene: TRBV5-1
D gene: NA
CDR3 protein: CASSPGGTAGQKLFF
CDR3 DNA: TGCGCCAGCAGCCCTGGAGGGACGGCGGGACAAAAACTGTTTTTT

clone size: few
J gene: TRBJ2-1
V gene: TRBV20-1
D gene: TRBD2
CDR3 protein: CSAAFSREGLGEQFF
CDR3 DNA: TGCAGTGCTGCTTTTAGCCGGGAGGGCCTTGGTGAGCAGTTCTTC

clone size: NA
J gene: TRBJ1-1
V gene: TRBV4-2
D gene: NA
CDR3 protein: CASSQSPTVNTEAFF
CDR3 DNA: TGTGCCAGCAGCCAATCCCCGACAGTTAACACTGAAGCTTTCTTT

clone size: NA
J gene: TRBJ2-2
V gene: TRBV7-9
D gene: NA
CDR3 protein: CASSRDAGELFF
CDR3 DNA: TGTGCCAGCAGCCGAGACGCCGGGGAGCTGTTTTTT

clone size: few
J gene: TRBJ2-1
V gene: TRBV7-2
D gene: TRBD2
CDR3 protein: CASSLGAGRGQFF
CDR3 DNA: TGTGCCAGCAGCTTAGGGGCGGGGAGGGGGCAGTTCTTC

clone size: many
J gene: TRBJ1-6
V gene: TRBV7-3
D gene: TRBD1
CDR3 protein: CASSTTGRNSPLHF
CDR3 DNA: TGTGCCAGCAGCACGACAGGGCGGAATTCACCCCTCCACTTT

clone size: NA
J gene: TRBJ1-6
V gene: TRBV4-2
D gene: NA
CDR3 protein: CASSQDIASPLHF
CDR3 DNA: TGTGCCAGCAGCCAAGATATAGCTTCACCCCTCCACTTT

clone size: NA
J gene: TRBJ2-1
V gene: TRBV24-1
D gene: NA
CDR3 protein: CATSDSAVIRSEQFF
CDR3 DNA: TGTGCCACCAGTGATTCGGCAGTTATCCGCTCTGAGCAGTTCTTC

clone size: NA
J gene: TRBJ2-7
V gene: TRBV5-1
D gene: NA
CDR3 protein: CASNSRGAGYEQYF
CDR3 DNA: TGCGCCAGCAACTCAAGGGGCGCGGGATACGAGCAGTACTTC

clone size: NA
J gene: TRBJ1-2
V gene: TRBV20-1
D gene: TRBD1
CDR3 protein: CSAPRQGGYGYTF
CDR3 DNA: TGCAGTGCTCCCCGACAGGGGGGCTATGGCTACACCTTC

clone size: many
J gene: TRBJ1-5
V gene: TRBV3-1
D gene: NA
CDR3 protein: CASSRQDQPQHF
CDR3 DNA: TGTGCCAGCAGCCGCCAAGATCAGCCCCAGCATTTT